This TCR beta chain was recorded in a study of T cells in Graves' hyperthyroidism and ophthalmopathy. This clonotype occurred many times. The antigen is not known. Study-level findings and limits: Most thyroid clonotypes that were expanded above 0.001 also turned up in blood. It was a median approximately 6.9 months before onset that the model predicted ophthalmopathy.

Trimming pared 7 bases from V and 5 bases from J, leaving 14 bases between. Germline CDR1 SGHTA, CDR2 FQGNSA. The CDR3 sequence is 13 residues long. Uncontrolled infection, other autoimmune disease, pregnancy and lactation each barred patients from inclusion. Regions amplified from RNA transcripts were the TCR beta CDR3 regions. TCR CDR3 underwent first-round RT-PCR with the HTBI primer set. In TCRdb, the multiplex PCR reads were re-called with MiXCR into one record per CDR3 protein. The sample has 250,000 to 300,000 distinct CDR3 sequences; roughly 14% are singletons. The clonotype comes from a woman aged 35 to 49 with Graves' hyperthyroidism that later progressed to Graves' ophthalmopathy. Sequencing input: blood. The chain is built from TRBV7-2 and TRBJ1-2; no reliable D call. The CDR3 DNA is TGTGCCAGCACCGGAGGACGGTATTATGGCTACACCTTC. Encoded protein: CASTGGRYYGYTF.